This TCR beta chain comes out of a study of response to subunit inactivated influenza vaccine. This clonotype has at least ten counts. Antigen: not known. TCRdb re-analysed the RT-PCR reads in MiXCR, keeping a single row per CDR3 protein. The sample holds about 570,000 distinct CDR3 sequences; about an eighth are singletons and the top ten take roughly 10%. Study-wide findings and caveats: The authors suggested that every seasonal influenza vaccination recruits few new T cells.

Trimming took off 4 bases at V and 8 bases at J, with 19 bases between the two ends. Germline V gene data show CDR1 as DFQATT and CDR2 as SNEGSKA (reference sequence). The CDR3 contains 14 residues. J is TRBJ2-3 and V is TRBV20-1; possibly TRBD1 for D (6 bases). The source material was PBMCs from blood, sampled on the day of vaccination. This sequence was found in a man aged 45-60 years who received an inactivated influenza vaccine. Here the CDR3 reads CSAIGGHDQSTQYF. CDR3 sequence (DNA): TGCAGTGCTATAGGGGGACACGACCAGTCTACGCAGTATTTT.